These T cell receptor beta chains were read from a single sample in a study of T cells in Graves' hyperthyroidism and ophthalmopathy. TCRdb re-called the multiplex PCR reads with MiXCR, one entry per CDR3 protein. In the table there are 600,000 or so distinct CDR3 sequences, approximately 14% of which are singletons. Sequenced input: blood. These TCRs come from a woman between 18 and 29 years old with Graves' ophthalmopathy. Both conserved end residues are part of each CDR3. The order of the fields is J gene, clone size, V gene, CDR3 protein. Not every row has a clone size; where given, it reads once, few, many or a size class.

TRBJ2-6 . TRBV7-8 CASSKRQSSGANVLTF
TRBJ2-7 few TRBV9 CASSTGTGGFYEQYF
TRBJ1-1 few TRBV5-1 CASSLEGVTANTEAFF
TRBJ2-3 few TRBV9 CASSVPPTDTQYF
TRBJ2-2 many TRBV20-1 CSARGLAGGANTGELFF
TRBJ2-1 many TRBV7-3 CASSFVSNNEQFF
TRBJ2-1 many TRBV29-1 CSVIRTSGSNEQFF
TRBJ2-2 . TRBV12-3/TRBV12-4 CAWGWFEGWTGELFF
TRBJ2-7 many TRBV20-1 CSARIAGSGSYEQYF
TRBJ2-1 . TRBV27 CASSFLDEQFF
TRBJ2-7 few TRBV18 CASSPPPFGYEQYF
TRBJ2-7 many TRBV4-1 CASSQDLEREVGYEQYF
TRBJ2-5 . TRBV5-1 CASSFGVKETQYF
TRBJ2-7 many TRBV5-6 CASSLPYDFDGPTAYEQYF
TRBJ2-2 many TRBV18 CASSPPNGELFF
TRBJ2-3 many TRBV6-5 CASSYFGTFGTDTQYF
TRBJ2-5 many TRBV30 CAWSAETVVETQYF
TRBJ1-1 many TRBV3-1 CASSQGEAQGLMNTEAFF
TRBJ2-1 . TRBV29-1 CSQTGGTNNEQFF
TRBJ1-1 many TRBV6-2/TRBV6-3 CASSYSMAIEAFF
TRBJ2-2 few TRBV10-3 CAISGTSGRLDGELFF
TRBJ1-6 few TRBV15 CATSIMTGYNSPLHF
TRBJ2-2 . TRBV24-1 CATEDSPTGELFF
TRBJ2-7 many TRBV18 CASSPQGNYEQYF
TRBJ2-3 few TRBV10-3 CAISGLSGTGKPDTQYF
TRBJ1-1 many TRBV18 CASSGTGTEAFF
TRBJ1-1 many TRBV20-1 CSAPIAGEGTEAFF
TRBJ1-1 few TRBV5-4 CASSLLDRRSTEAFF
TRBJ2-1 many TRBV18 CASSPSTGGDEQFF
TRBJ2-7 many TRBV5-1 CASSPEGGIYEQYF
TRBJ1-3 many TRBV15 CATSRDKGSGNTIYF
TRBJ1-5 . TRBV15 CATSREGLVGGGGRRPQHF
TRBJ2-3 many TRBV7-9 CASSPWASDTQYF
TRBJ2-5 few TRBV3-1 CASSQEEVRTQETQYF
TRBJ1-1 . TRBV6-1 CASMPAGTTEAFF
TRBJ2-7 many TRBV28 CASRQQGYEQYF
TRBJ1-5 . TRBV19 CASMSPTTGGTQPQHF
TRBJ1-1 many TRBV2 CASSERGVNTEAFF
TRBJ2-7 few TRBV2 CASSEGRLAKQYF
TRBJ1-5 . TRBV15 CATSRDGQGGFNQPQHF
TRBJ2-1 . TRBV4-2 CASSHLAGEVNEQFF
TRBJ2-3 many TRBV2 CASSRTAETSTDTQYF
TRBJ2-7 many TRBV11-2 CASSREASGSYEQYF